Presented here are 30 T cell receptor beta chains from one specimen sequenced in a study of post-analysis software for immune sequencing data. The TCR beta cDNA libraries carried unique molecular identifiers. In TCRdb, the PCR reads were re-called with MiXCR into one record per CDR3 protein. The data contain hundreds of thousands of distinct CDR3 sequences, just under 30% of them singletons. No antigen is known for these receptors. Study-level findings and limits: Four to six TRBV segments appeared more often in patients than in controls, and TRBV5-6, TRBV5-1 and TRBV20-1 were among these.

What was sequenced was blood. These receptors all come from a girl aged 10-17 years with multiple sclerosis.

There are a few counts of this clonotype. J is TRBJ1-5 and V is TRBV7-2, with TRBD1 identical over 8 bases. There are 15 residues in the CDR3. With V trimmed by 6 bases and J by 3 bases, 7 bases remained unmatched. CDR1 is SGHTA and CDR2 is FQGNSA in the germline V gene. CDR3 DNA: TGTGCCAGCAGGAGACAGGGGCGACTCAATCAGCCCCAGCATTTT. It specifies CASRRQGRLNQPQHF.

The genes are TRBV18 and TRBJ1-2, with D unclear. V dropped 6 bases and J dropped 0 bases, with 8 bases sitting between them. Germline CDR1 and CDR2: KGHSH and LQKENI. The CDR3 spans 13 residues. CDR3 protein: CASSDGSNYGYTF. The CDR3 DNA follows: TGTGCCAGCTCCGACGGCTCTAACTATGGCTACACCTTC. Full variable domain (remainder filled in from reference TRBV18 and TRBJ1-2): NAGVMQNPRHLVRRRGQEARLRCSPMKGHSHVYWYRQLPEEGLKFMVYLQKENIIDESGMPKERFSAEFPKEGPSILRIQQVVRGDSAAYFCASSDGSNYGYTFGSGTRLTVV.

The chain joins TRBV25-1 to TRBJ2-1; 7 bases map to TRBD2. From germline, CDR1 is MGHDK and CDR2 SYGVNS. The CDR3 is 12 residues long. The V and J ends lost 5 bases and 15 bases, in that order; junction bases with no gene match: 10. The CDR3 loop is CASSTQRGPWFF. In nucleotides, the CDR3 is TGTGCCAGCAGTACCCAGCGGGGTCCCTGGTTCTTC.

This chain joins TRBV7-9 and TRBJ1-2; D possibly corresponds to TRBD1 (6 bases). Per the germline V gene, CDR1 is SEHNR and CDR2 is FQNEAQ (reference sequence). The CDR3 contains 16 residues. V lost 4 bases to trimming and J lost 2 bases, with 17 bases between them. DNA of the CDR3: TGTGCCAGCAGCTCCCTCGCCTGGACAGTCAACTATGGCTACACCTTC. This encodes CASSSLAWTVNYGYTF.

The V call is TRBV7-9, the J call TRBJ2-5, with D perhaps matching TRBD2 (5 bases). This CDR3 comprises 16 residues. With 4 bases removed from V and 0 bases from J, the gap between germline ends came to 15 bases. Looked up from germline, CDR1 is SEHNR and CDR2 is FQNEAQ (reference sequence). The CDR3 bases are TGTGCCAGCAGCTACTCCCGTCACGGGGACCAAGAGACCCAGTACTTC. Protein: CASSYSRHGDQETQYF.

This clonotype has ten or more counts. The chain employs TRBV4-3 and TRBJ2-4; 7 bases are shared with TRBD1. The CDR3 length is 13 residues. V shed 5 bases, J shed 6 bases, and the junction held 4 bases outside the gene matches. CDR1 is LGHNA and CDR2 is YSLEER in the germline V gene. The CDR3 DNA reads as TGCGCCAGCAGCAAGACAGGGACAAACATTCAGTACTTC. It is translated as CASSKTGTNIQYF.

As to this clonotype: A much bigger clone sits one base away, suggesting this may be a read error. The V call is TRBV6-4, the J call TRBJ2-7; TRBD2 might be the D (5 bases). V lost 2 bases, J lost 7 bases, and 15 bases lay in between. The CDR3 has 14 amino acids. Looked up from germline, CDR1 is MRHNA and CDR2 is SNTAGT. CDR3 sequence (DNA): TGTGCCAGCAGTGACAGGCTAGAGGGCAATGAGCAGTACTTC. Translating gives CASSDRLEGNEQYF.

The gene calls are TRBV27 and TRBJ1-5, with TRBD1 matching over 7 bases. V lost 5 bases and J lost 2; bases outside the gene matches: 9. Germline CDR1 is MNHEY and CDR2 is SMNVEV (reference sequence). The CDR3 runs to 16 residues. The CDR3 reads CASSPHQGGGNQPQHF. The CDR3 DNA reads TGTGCCAGCAGTCCCCACCAGGGGGGCGGCAATCAGCCCCAGCATTTT.

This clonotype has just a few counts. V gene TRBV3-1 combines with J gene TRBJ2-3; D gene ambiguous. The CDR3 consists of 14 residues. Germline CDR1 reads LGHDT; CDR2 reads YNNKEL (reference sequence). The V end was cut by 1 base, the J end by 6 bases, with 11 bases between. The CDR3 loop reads CASSQGVARDTQYF. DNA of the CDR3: TGTGCCAGCAGCCAAGGTGTAGCTCGGGATACGCAGTATTTT.

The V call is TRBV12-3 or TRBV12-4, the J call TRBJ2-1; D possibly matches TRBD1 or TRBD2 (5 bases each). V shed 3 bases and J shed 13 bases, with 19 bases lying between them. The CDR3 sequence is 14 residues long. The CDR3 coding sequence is TGTGCCAGCAGTTTCGGGCAGGGAGCGGAGACCCAGTTCTTC. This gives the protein CASSFGQGAETQFF.

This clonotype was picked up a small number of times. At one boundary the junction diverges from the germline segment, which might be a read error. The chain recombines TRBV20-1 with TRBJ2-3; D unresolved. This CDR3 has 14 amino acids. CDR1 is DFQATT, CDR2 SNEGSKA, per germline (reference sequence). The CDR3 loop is CSARRSVGTDAQYF. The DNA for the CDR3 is TGCAGTGCTAGAAGATCCGTAGGCACAGATGCGCAGTATTTT.

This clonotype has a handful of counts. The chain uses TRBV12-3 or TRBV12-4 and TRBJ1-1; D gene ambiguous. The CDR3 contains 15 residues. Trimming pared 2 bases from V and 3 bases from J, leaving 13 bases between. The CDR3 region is CASSLIGPGDTEAFF. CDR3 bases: TGTGCCAGCAGTTTAATTGGTCCCGGGGACACTGAAGCTTTCTTT.

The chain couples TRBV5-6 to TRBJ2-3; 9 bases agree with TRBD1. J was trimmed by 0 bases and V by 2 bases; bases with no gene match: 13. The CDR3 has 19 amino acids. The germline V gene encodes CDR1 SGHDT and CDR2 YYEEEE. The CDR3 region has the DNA TGTGCCAGCAGCTTTTTGGGGACAGGGCGCGGGGGAAGCACAGATACGCAGTATTTT. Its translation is CASSFLGTGRGGSTDTQYF.

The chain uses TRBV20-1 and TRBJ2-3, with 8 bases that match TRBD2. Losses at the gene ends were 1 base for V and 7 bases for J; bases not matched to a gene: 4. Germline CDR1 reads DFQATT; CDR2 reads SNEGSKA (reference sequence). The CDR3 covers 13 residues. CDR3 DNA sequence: TGCAGTGCTAGAGTCCGGGGGGGGAATACGCAGTATTTT. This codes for CSARVRGGNTQYF.

The CDR3 spells CASSQLPGLAGTYEQYF. Written as DNA, the CDR3 is TGTGCCAGCAGCCAGCTCCCGGGACTAGCGGGAACCTACGAGCAGTACTTC. This rearrangement joins TRBV3-1 to TRBJ2-7; 13 positions match TRBD2. V shed 3 bases and J 2 bases; nucleotides not matched to a gene: 7. CDR1 and CDR2 from the germline V gene are LGHDT and YNNKEL (reference sequence). The CDR3 is made up of 17 amino acids.

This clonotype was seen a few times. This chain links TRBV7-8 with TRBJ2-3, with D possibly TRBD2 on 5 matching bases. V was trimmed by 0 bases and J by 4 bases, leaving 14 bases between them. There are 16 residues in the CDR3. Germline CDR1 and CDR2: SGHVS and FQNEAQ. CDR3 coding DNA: TGTGCCAGCAGCTTAGCCCGGATAGGAGGAGCAGATACGCAGTATTTT. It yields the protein CASSLARIGGADTQYF.

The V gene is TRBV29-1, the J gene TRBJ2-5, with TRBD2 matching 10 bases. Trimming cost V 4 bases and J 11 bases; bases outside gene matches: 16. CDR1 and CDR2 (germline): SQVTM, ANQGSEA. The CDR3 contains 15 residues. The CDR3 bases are TGCAGCGTTGGAGGTGGGACTAGCGCCCAGTGTGAGCAGTACTTC. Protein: CSVGGGTSAQCEQYF.

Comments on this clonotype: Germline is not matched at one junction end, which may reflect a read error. For the CDR3, the DNA is TGTGCCACCAGTGATTGGGGCCTAAGCACAGATGCGCAGTATTTT. Translation: CATSDWGLSTDAQYF. The chain uses TRBV24-1 and TRBJ2-3; weak D call: TRBD1 (5 bases). CDR3 length: 15 amino acids. Germline loops: CDR1 KGHDR, CDR2 SFDVKD.

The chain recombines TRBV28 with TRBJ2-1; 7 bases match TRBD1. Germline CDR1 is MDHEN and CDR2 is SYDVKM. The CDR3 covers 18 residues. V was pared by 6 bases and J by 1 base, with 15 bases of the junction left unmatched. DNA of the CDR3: TGTGCCAGCAGCCCTTTAGGGGGCAGGGGGTATTCCTACAATGAGCAGTTCTTC. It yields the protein CASSPLGGRGYSYNEQFF.

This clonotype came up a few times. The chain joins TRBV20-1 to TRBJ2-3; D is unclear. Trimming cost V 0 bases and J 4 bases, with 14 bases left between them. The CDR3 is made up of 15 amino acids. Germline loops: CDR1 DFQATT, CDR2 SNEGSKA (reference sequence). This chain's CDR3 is CSARDPGIYSDTQYF. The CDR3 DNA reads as TGCAGTGCTAGAGACCCAGGAATTTACTCAGATACGCAGTATTTT.

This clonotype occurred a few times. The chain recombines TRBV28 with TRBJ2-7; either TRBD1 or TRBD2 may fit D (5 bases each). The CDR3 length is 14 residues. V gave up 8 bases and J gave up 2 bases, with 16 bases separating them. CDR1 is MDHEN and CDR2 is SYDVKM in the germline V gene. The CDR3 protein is CASGLSRDPYEQYF. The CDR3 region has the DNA TGTGCCAGCGGGTTAAGCCGGGACCCCTACGAGCAGTACTTC.

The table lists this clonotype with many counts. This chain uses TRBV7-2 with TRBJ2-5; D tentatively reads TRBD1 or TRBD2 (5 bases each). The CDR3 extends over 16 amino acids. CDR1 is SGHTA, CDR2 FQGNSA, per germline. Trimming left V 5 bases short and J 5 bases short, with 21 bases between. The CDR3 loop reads CASSREGTLPRETQYF. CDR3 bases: TGTGCCAGCAGCCGAGAGGGGACCCTCCCTAGGGAGACCCAGTACTTC.

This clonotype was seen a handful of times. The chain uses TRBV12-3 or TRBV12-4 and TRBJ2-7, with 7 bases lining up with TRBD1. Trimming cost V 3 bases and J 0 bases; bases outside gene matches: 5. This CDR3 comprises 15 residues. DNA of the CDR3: TGTGCCAGCAGTTTCGTACAGGGGACCTCCTACGAGCAGTACTTC. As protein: CASSFVQGTSYEQYF.

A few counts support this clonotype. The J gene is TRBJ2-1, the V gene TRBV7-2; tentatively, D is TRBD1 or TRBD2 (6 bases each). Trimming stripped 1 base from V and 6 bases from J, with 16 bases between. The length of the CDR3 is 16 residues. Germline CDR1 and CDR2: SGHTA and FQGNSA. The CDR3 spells CASSLEGGGKGNEQFF. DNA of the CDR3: TGTGCCAGCAGCTTAGAGGGGGGCGGCAAAGGCAATGAGCAGTTCTTC.

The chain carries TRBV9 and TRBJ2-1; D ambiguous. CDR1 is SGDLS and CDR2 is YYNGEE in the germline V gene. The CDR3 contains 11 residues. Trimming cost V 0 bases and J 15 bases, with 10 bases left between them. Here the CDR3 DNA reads TGTGCCAGCAGCGTAGGCCCAATAATGTTCTTC. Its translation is CASSVGPIMFF.

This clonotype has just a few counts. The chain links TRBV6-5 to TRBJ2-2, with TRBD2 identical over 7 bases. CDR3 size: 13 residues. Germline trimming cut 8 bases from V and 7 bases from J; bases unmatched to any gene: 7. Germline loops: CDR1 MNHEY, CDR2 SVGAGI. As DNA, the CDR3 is TGTGCCAGCCGCCGGGGGAGGGGCGGGGAGCTGTTTTTT. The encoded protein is CASRRGRGGELFF.

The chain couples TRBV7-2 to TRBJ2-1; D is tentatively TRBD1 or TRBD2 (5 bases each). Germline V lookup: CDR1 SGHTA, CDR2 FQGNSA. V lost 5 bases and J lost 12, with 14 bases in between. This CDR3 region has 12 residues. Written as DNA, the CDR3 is TGTGCCAGCAGCCTACCGGGTGGGGGGCAGTTCTTC. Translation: CASSLPGGGQFF.

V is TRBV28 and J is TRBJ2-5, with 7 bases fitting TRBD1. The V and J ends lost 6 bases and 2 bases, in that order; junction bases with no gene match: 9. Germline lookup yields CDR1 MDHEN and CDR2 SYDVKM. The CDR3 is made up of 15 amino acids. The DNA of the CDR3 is TGTGCCAGCAGCGCCAGGGACAGTCTGCAAGAGACCCAGTACTTC. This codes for CASSARDSLQETQYF. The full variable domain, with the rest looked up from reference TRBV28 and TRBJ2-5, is DVKVTQSSRYLVKRTGEKVFLECVQDMDHENMFWYRQDPGLGLRLIYFSYDVKMKEKGDIPEGYSVSREKKERFSLILESASTNQTSMYLCASSARDSLQETQYFGPGTRLLVL.

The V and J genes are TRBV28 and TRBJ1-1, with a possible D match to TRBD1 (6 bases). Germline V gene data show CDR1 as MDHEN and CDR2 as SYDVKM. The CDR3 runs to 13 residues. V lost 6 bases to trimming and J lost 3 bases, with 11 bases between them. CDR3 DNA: TGTGCCAGCAGCGACAGGAGACACACTGAAGCTTTCTTT. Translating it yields CASSDRRHTEAFF.

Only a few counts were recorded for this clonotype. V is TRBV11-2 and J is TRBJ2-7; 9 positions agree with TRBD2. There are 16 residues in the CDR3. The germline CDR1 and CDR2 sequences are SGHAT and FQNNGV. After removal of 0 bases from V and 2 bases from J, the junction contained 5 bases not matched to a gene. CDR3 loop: CASSLDRVAGAYEQYF. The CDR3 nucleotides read TGTGCCAGCAGCTTAGATCGGGTAGCGGGGGCCTACGAGCAGTACTTC.